The 26 T cell receptor beta chains below were found in one sample sequenced in a study of T-cell reconstitution after alpha-beta-depleted transplantation in children. During its preparation, the TCRbeta library received unique molecular identifiers. TCRdb re-called the PCR reads with MiXCR, one entry per CDR3 protein. The table has roughly 150,000 distinct CDR3 sequences, approximately 10% seen once; the top ten hold about 13%. Sequenced material: PBMCs, taken before TCRalphabeta/CD19-depleted stem cell transplant. The receptors shown here come from a boy aged 2-9 years with acute myeloid leukemia, due to receive a stem cell transplant.

The rearrangement joins TRBV3-1 to TRBJ2-2; D is ambiguous. The V gene's germline CDR1 is LGHDT and CDR2 YNNKEL (reference sequence). V lost 7 bases and J 1 base, leaving 19 bases between the germline ends. The CDR3 loop spans 17 amino acids. The CDR3 region is CASTKQAQAKNTGELFF. The CDR3 nucleotides are TGTGCCAGCACCAAGCAGGCCCAAGCCAAGAACACCGGGGAGCTGTTTTTT.

This clonotype has a count of ten or more. The V and J genes are TRBV6-5 and TRBJ1-5; D unresolved. The germline gives CDR1 MNHEY, CDR2 SVGAGI. The CDR3 has 14 amino acids. The V end was cut by 4 bases, the J end by 4 bases, with 11 bases between. As DNA, the CDR3 is TGTGCCAGCAGTTTCGTTGGAAGTAATCAGCCCCAGCATTTT. It yields the protein CASSFVGSNQPQHF.

This clonotype has ten or more counts. This chain joins TRBV7-8 and TRBJ2-2; D could derive from TRBD1 or TRBD2 (6 bases each). The germline V gene encodes CDR1 SGHVS and CDR2 FQNEAQ. This CDR3 has 16 amino acids. V was clipped by 0 bases and J by 5 bases, with 13 bases between them. The CDR3 DNA reads as TGTGCCAGCAGCTTAGCCCCGGGGGCAGGAACCGGGGAGCTGTTTTTT. Protein product: CASSLAPGAGTGELFF. The full variable domain, with the rest looked up from reference TRBV7-8 and TRBJ2-2, is GAGVSQSPRYKVAKRGQDVALRCDPISGHVSLFWYQQALGQGPEFLTYFQNEAQLDKSGLPSDRFFAERPEGSVSTLKIQRTQQEDSAVYLCASSLAPGAGTGELFFGEGSRLTVL.

Ten or more counts support this clonotype. The genes are TRBV28 and TRBJ1-5; the D gene is possibly TRBD1 (5 bases). Germline-derived CDR1 and CDR2 are MDHEN and SYDVKM. V was clipped by 5 bases and J by 9 bases, with 11 bases between them. The CDR3 consists of 12 residues. This CDR3 reads CASSPPGAPQHF. CDR3 nucleotide sequence: TGTGCCAGCAGTCCCCCTGGGGCGCCCCAGCATTTT. The variable domain in full, with the rest retrieved from reference TRBV28 and TRBJ1-5, is DVKVTQSSRYLVKRTGEKVFLECVQDMDHENMFWYRQDPGLGLRLIYFSYDVKMKEKGDIPEGYSVSREKKERFSLILESASTNQTSMYLCASSPPGAPQHFGDGTRLSIL.

This clonotype was picked up many times. The gene calls are TRBV28 and TRBJ2-1, with 7 bases identical to TRBD1. CDR1 and CDR2 from the germline V gene are MDHEN and SYDVKM. The CDR3 length is 11 residues. Trimming took 8 bases from V and 7 from J; bases not matched to a gene: 2. The CDR3 DNA reads TGTGCCAGCCCCAGGGGGAATGAGCAGTTCTTC. Translated, it gives CASPRGNEQFF.

In its sample, this clonotype was seen many times. The chain recombines TRBV6-1 with TRBJ1-1; no firm D call. Germline assignment: CDR1 MNHNS and CDR2 SASEGT. The V end was cut by 2 bases, the J end by 0 bases, with 10 bases between. The CDR3 has 15 amino acids. The CDR3 sequence is CASSESGSMNTEAFF. The DNA for the CDR3 is TGTGCCAGCAGTGAAAGCGGCAGTATGAACACTGAAGCTTTCTTT.

In this sample, this clonotype turned up many times. The chain is built from TRBV28 and TRBJ1-5, with unresolved D. V was trimmed by 3 bases and J by 0 bases, leaving 9 bases between them. There are 15 residues in the CDR3. The germline V gene encodes CDR1 MDHEN and CDR2 SYDVKM. CDR3 sequence: CASSFGDNSNQPQHF. Written as DNA, the CDR3 is TGTGCCAGCAGTTTCGGGGATAATAGCAATCAGCCCCAGCATTTT.

This clonotype occurred many times. J is TRBJ1-6 and V is TRBV4-1; no definite D call. The CDR3 covers 14 residues. Germline CDR1 reads MGHRA; CDR2 reads YSYEKL. V was cut by 0 bases and J by 6 bases, with 6 bases left in between. CDR3 region: CASSQERANSPLHF. For the CDR3, the DNA is TGCGCCAGCAGCCAAGAAAGGGCTAATTCACCCCTCCACTTT.

This clonotype was counted many times. The chain carries TRBV27 and TRBJ2-3; D unclear. This CDR3 has 17 amino acids. The V end was cut by 4 bases, the J end by 3 bases, with 20 bases between. CDR1 MNHEY and CDR2 SMNVEV come from the germline V gene (reference sequence). The CDR3 here is CASSSPGSPYGTDTQYF. DNA for the CDR3: TGTGCCAGCAGTTCCCCCGGGTCCCCCTATGGGACAGATACGCAGTATTTT.

There are many counts of this clonotype. The CDR3 loop is CSARAVGGNSYNEQFF. For the CDR3, the DNA is TGCAGTGCTAGAGCGGTGGGAGGGAACTCCTACAATGAGCAGTTCTTC. The chain combines TRBV20-1 with TRBJ2-1, with 7 bases that match TRBD2. The CDR3 spans 16 residues. V was clipped by 1 base and J by 0 bases; unmatched bases: 6. Germline CDR1 and CDR2: DFQATT and SNEGSKA (reference sequence).

This clonotype was counted ten times or more. CDR3 sequence (DNA): TGTGCCAGCAGTTTTAAGGGGGCGGGAGGGGCCAACGTCCTGACTTTC. It codes for CASSFKGAGGANVLTF. The chain couples TRBV6-5 to TRBJ2-6; maybe TRBD1 (7 bases). This CDR3 is 16 amino acids long. The germline V gene encodes CDR1 MNHEY and CDR2 SVGAGI. V was trimmed by 4 bases and J by 4 bases, leaving 14 bases between them.

The sample holds many counts of this clonotype. The rearrangement links TRBV6-1 to TRBJ1-4; perhaps TRBD1 as D (5 bases). Germline V gene lookup returns CDR1 MNHNS and CDR2 SASEGT. This CDR3 comprises 13 residues. The V end lost 8 bases, the J end lost 0 bases, and 7 bases lay between the germline ends. The CDR3 sequence: CASGATTNEKLFF. The CDR3 DNA reads TGTGCCAGCGGGGCAACAACTAATGAAAAACTGTTTTTT.

With regard to this clonotype: A clone one base away is much larger, so this may be a read error. The chain joins TRBV4-1 to TRBJ1-1; D not resolved. The CDR3 consists of 15 residues. The V end was cut by 11 bases, the J end by 1 base, with 20 bases between. Per germline, CDR1 MGHRA and CDR2 YSYEKL. CDR3 region: CAGNHQRDGNTEAFF. The CDR3 DNA reads as TGCGCCGGCAACCATCAGAGGGATGGGAACACTGAAGCTTTCTTT.

This clonotype was recorded at least ten times. The chain employs TRBV20-1 and TRBJ1-3, with 7 bases that match TRBD1. The CDR3 spans 15 residues. The ends lost 0 bases at V and 0 bases at J; junction bases unmatched: 2. Germline lookup yields CDR1 DFQATT and CDR2 SNEGSKA (reference sequence). In nucleotides, the CDR3 is TGCAGTGCTAGAGACGGACAGGTCTCTGGAAACACCATATATTTT. This gives the protein CSARDGQVSGNTIYF.

This clonotype was seen repeatedly, ten times or more. The V call is TRBV28, the J call TRBJ2-5; the match to TRBD2 covers 7 bases. Germline loops: CDR1 MDHEN, CDR2 SYDVKM. The CDR3 totals 16 residues. The trim removed 3 bases at V and 1 base at J, leaving 8 bases unmatched. The CDR3 region is CASSFFGASGQETQYF. CDR3 DNA: TGTGCCAGCAGTTTTTTCGGGGCTAGCGGCCAAGAGACCCAGTACTTC.

In this sample, this clonotype turned up many times. This CDR3 reads CASSSSSTQNLYGYTF. CDR3 bases: TGCGCCAGCAGCTCATCATCGACACAGAATCTCTATGGCTACACCTTC. The chain uses TRBV5-1 and TRBJ1-2; D is ambiguous. This CDR3 has 16 residues. Germline-derived CDR1 and CDR2 are SGHRS and YFSETQ. Trimming left V 3 bases short and J 4 bases short, with 19 bases between. Full variable domain (outside the CDR3, taken from reference TRBV5-1 and TRBJ1-2): KAGVTQTPRYLIKTRGQQVTLSCSPISGHRSVSWYQQTPGQGLQFLFEYFSETQRNKGNFPGRFSGRQFSNSRSEMNVSTLELGDSALYLCASSSSSTQNLYGYTFGSGTRLTVV.

This clonotype was seen repeatedly, ten times or more. V and J are TRBV20-1 and TRBJ1-1; possible D gene TRBD1, 6 bases. V was shortened by 0 bases and J by 11 bases, with 13 bases between the two germline ends. This CDR3 has 12 residues. Per the germline V gene, CDR1 is DFQATT and CDR2 is SNEGSKA (reference sequence). In nucleotides, the CDR3 is TGCAGTGCTAGAGACCTGACAGGTAGTGCTTTCTTT. Encoded protein: CSARDLTGSAFF.

The V gene is TRBV28, the J gene TRBJ2-1; 9 nucleotides agree with TRBD2. The trim removed 6 bases at V and 0 bases at J, leaving 15 bases unmatched. The V gene's germline CDR1 is MDHEN and CDR2 SYDVKM. The CDR3 runs to 19 residues. CDR3 loop: CASSSLGRTSVSSYNEQFF. In nucleotides, the CDR3 is TGTGCCAGCAGCTCCCTAGGCCGGACTAGCGTGAGCTCCTACAATGAGCAGTTCTTC.

This clonotype was counted many times. CDR3 in amino acids: CSAAGLAGVYEQYF. CDR3 sequence (DNA): TGCAGTGCGGCAGGACTAGCGGGAGTCTACGAGCAGTACTTC. The genes are TRBV20-1 and TRBJ2-7; 13 bases line up with TRBD2. CDR1 and CDR2 from the germline V gene are DFQATT and SNEGSKA (reference sequence). The CDR3 is made up of 14 amino acids. The ends lost 6 bases at V and 3 bases at J; junction bases unmatched: 5.

This clonotype was counted ten times or more. The V call is TRBV20-1, the J call TRBJ2-1; TRBD2 agrees at 11 bases. Germline V lookup: CDR1 DFQATT, CDR2 SNEGSKA (reference sequence). J gave up 14 bases and V 5 bases, and 11 bases lay outside the gene matches. The CDR3 has 13 residues. CDR3 sequence (DNA): TGCAGTGCTGACGGAACTAGCGGGGGCGCGAAGTTCTTC. Protein sequence: CSADGTSGGAKFF.

This clonotype was counted ten times or more. The J gene is TRBJ2-1, the V gene TRBV12-3 or TRBV12-4; 14 nucleotides agree with TRBD2. The CDR3 has 16 amino acids. Trimming cost V 6 bases and J 4 bases; bases outside gene matches: 5. The CDR3 region is CASRNRLAGGYNEQFF. The CDR3 DNA follows: TGTGCCAGCAGGAACCGACTAGCGGGGGGGTACAATGAGCAGTTCTTC.

This clonotype was seen at least ten times. V and J are TRBV7-9 and TRBJ1-6; no clear D. Trimming pared 10 bases from V and 9 bases from J, leaving 16 bases between. Germline-derived CDR1 and CDR2 are SEHNR and FQNEAQ (reference sequence). This CDR3 contains 13 residues. The CDR3 DNA reads as TGTGCCATCCAAAGTGCTCCTAGTTCACCCCTCCACTTT. This translates into CAIQSAPSSPLHF.

This clonotype came up many times. This chain links TRBV10-3 with TRBJ2-7; TRBD1 matches 7 bases. The CDR3 consists of 15 residues. Germline lookup yields CDR1 ENHRY and CDR2 SYGVKD. The V and J ends lost 3 bases and 3 bases, in that order; junction bases with no gene match: 8. CDR3 nucleotides: TGTGCCATCAGTGACAAGGGGGCGAGGATCTACGAGCAGTACGTC. This sequence encodes CAISDKGARIYEQYV.

This clonotype was seen at least ten times. The chain employs TRBV12-3 or TRBV12-4 and TRBJ1-1, with TRBD1 matching 10 bases. The CDR3 is made up of 13 amino acids. V trimming: 6 bases; J trimming: 4 bases; junction bases outside the gene matches: 2. CDR3 protein: CASRTGGVTEAFF. The CDR3 DNA reads TGTGCCAGCAGGACAGGGGGCGTCACTGAAGCTTTCTTT.

This clonotype was seen at least ten times. The chain joins TRBV27 to TRBJ2-1; D gene ambiguous. Trimming shortened V by 5 bases and J by 0 bases, and 14 bases separated the two germline ends. Germline CDR1 and CDR2: MNHEY and SMNVEV (reference sequence). The CDR3 totals 16 residues. The CDR3 spells CASSILTGSSYNEQFF. For the CDR3, the DNA is TGTGCCAGCAGTATCCTGACTGGAAGCTCCTACAATGAGCAGTTCTTC.

The gene calls are TRBV20-1 and TRBJ1-2, with D hard to call. The CDR3 loop spans 16 amino acids. CDR1 is DFQATT and CDR2 is SNEGSKA in the germline V gene (reference sequence). V was pared by 5 bases and J by 4 bases, with 23 bases between. The CDR3 protein is CSALAFTDSYVYGYTF. CDR3 bases: TGCAGTGCTCTAGCGTTCACGGATTCCTACGTCTATGGCTACACCTTC.